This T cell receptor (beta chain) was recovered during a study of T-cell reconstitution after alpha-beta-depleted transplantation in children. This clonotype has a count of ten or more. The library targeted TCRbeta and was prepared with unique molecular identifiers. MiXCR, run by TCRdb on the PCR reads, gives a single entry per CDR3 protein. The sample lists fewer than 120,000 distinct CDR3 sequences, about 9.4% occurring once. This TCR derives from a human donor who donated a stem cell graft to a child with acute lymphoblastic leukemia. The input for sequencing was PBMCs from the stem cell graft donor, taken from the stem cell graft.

The CDR3, as DNA: TGTGCCACCACGTATGGACTAGCGGGAGAATGGCCCTACAATGAGCAGTTCTTC. It encodes CATTYGLAGEWPYNEQFF. The chain combines TRBV24-1 with TRBJ2-1; TRBD2 aligns across 13 bases. The germline CDR1 and CDR2 sequences are KGHDR and SFDVKD. CDR3 length: 18 residues. V trimming: 8 bases; J trimming: 2 bases; junction bases outside the gene matches: 11.